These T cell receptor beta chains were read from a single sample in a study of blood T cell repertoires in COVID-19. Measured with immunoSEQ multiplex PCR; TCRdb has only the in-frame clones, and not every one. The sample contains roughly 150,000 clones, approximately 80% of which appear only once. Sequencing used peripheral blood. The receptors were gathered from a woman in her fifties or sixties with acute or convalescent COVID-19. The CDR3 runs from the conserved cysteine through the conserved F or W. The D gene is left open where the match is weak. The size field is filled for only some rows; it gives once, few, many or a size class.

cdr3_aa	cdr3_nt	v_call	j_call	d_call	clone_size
CATSDPGQGVQETQYF	TGTGCCACCAGTGACCCGGGACAGGGGGTTCAAGAGACCCAGTACTTC	TRBV24-1	TRBJ2-5	TRBD1	few
CSVEPGVGYGYTF	TGCAGCGTTGAACCAGGGGTTGGATATGGCTACACCTTC	TRBV29-1	TRBJ1-2	NA	NA
CASSLSVQGSNTGELFF	TGTGCCAGCAGCTTGTCTGTTCAGGGGTCGAACACCGGGGAGCTGTTTTTT	TRBV7-6	TRBJ2-2	NA	NA
CASSVAAGTGIKYEQYF	TGTGCCAGCAGCGTGGCCGCCGGGACAGGGATAAAATACGAGCAGTACTTC	TRBV9	TRBJ2-7	TRBD1	NA
CASRRNPGEKLFF	TGTGCCAGCAGGCGGAATCCGGGGGAAAAACTGTTTTTT	TRBV7-9	TRBJ1-4	NA	NA
CASSSPGTPALYGYTF	TGTGCCAGCAGCTCACCTGGTACACCAGCGCTATATGGCTACACCTTC	TRBV7-2	TRBJ1-2	NA	NA
CATSRPTGGGVTEAFF	TGTGCCACCAGCAGACCGACAGGGGGGGGTGTCACTGAAGCTTTCTTT	TRBV15	TRBJ1-1	TRBD1	few
CASSSVVVEAGYTF	TGTGCCAGCAGCTCGGTGGTGGTGGAGGCTGGCTACACCTTC	TRBV7-2	TRBJ1-2	NA	NA
CASSLVALSGGEYEQYF	TGTGCCAGCAGCTTAGTTGCACTGTCGGGGGGGGAATACGAGCAGTACTTC	TRBV7-2	TRBJ2-7	TRBD2	NA
CASSVGDNNGYTF	TGTGCCAGCAGCGTAGGGGACAATAATGGCTACACCTTC	TRBV9	TRBJ1-2	NA	NA
CASSSGRWGSPLHF	TGTGCCAGCAGTAGCGGACGGTGGGGATCACCCCTCCACTTT	TRBV27	TRBJ1-6	NA	NA
CAASGTGPSYEQYF	TGTGCCGCCAGTGGGACAGGACCTTCTTACGAGCAGTACTTC	TRBV19	TRBJ2-7	TRBD1	NA
CASSSLDRGSTGELFF	TGTGCCAGCAGTTCGCTGGACAGGGGAAGCACCGGGGAGCTGTTTTTT	TRBV6-2/TRBV6-3	TRBJ2-2	TRBD1	NA
CASSLNGAETQYF	TGTGCCAGCAGCTTAAATGGGGCAGAGACCCAGTACTTC	TRBV7-2	TRBJ2-5	NA	NA
CASSSQGANTEAFF	TGTGCCAGCAGTTCTCAGGGGGCGAACACTGAAGCTTTCTTT	TRBV28	TRBJ1-1	TRBD1	NA
CSASVREGEKLFF	TGCAGTGCTAGTGTACGGGAAGGTGAAAAACTGTTTTTT	TRBV20-1	TRBJ1-4	NA	NA
CASSPGAEAYNEQFF	TGTGCCAGCAGCCCAGGGGCGGAAGCCTACAATGAGCAGTTCTTC	TRBV11-3	TRBJ2-1	NA	NA
CASSTRTGQVVSEAFF	TGTGCCAGCAGTACTAGGACAGGGCAGGTAGTCTCTGAAGCTTTCTTT	TRBV27	TRBJ1-1	TRBD1	NA
CASSLAYPQGSNTEAFF	TGTGCCAGCAGCTTAGCTTATCCACAGGGGAGTAACACTGAAGCTTTCTTT	TRBV7-9	TRBJ1-1	TRBD1	NA
CAIIPGQGASEAFF	TGTGCCATTATACCGGGACAGGGGGCTTCTGAAGCTTTCTTT	TRBV10-3	TRBJ1-1	TRBD1	NA
CASSPSWTGMSDTEAFF	TGTGCCAGCAGCCCCAGTTGGACAGGTATGAGCGACACTGAAGCTTTCTTT	TRBV7-9	TRBJ1-1	TRBD1	once
CASTSGGAYTQYF	TGCGCCAGCACTAGCGGGGGGGCTTATACGCAGTATTTT	TRBV10-2	TRBJ2-3	TRBD2	NA
CSVLSDRTYEQYF	TGCAGCGTCCTCTCCGACAGGACCTACGAGCAGTACTTC	TRBV29-1	TRBJ2-7	NA	NA
CAWSVPPGRGYTF	TGTGCCTGGAGTGTACCGCCAGGTCGGGGCTACACCTTC	TRBV30	TRBJ1-2	NA	NA
CASSPASLGVNSPLHF	TGTGCCAGCAGTCCCGCTAGTCTGGGAGTCAATTCACCCCTCCACTTT	TRBV6-2/TRBV6-3	TRBJ1-6	NA	NA
CASSPSSAAQETQYF	TGTGCCAGCTCTCCCTCCTCAGCGGCCCAAGAGACCCAGTACTTC	TRBV18	TRBJ2-5	NA	NA
CASSLSWGGNQPQHF	TGCGCCAGCAGCCTGAGCTGGGGGGGAAATCAGCCCCAGCATTTT	TRBV4-3	TRBJ1-5	NA	NA
CASRGGLYEQYF	TGTGCCAGCCGGGGGGGCCTCTACGAGCAGTACTTC	TRBV27	TRBJ2-7	TRBD2	NA
CASSQEGGPGTGELFF	TGTGCCAGCAGCCAAGAGGGAGGCCCTGGCACCGGGGAGCTGTTTTTT	TRBV4-2	TRBJ2-2	NA	NA